The next 11 T cell receptor beta chains were all read from a single sample in a study of post-analysis software for immune sequencing data. Findings and caveats of the study: A handful of TRBV segments were significantly more frequent in patients than in controls. TRBV5-6, TRBV5-1 and TRBV20-1 were among these segments.

cDNA libraries of TCR beta carried unique molecular identifiers. TCRdb recomputed calls from the PCR reads with MiXCR, one row per CDR3 protein. Of hundreds of thousands of distinct CDR3 sequences in the sample, more than 50% were seen once. These TCRs are of unknown antigen specificity. The sample taken for sequencing was blood. The receptors come from a girl aged 2-10 years with multiple sclerosis.

The rearrangement joins TRBV24-1 to TRBJ2-1; 8 positions match TRBD1. Germline V CDR1 and CDR2: KGHDR, SFDVKD. The CDR3 runs to 15 residues. J was trimmed by 6 bases and V by 4 bases; bases with no gene match: 7. The CDR3 nucleotides are TGTGCCACCAGTGAAAAAGGACAGGGTTCCAATGAGCAGTTCTTC. This codes for CATSEKGQGSNEQFF.

The chain recombines TRBV10-3 with TRBJ2-2, with 9 bases that match TRBD2. V was clipped by 10 bases and J by 9 bases; unmatched bases: 3. Germline V gene lookup returns CDR1 ENHRY and CDR2 SYGVKD. The CDR3 runs 11 residues. The CDR3 nucleotides are TGTGCCAGTAGCGGGAGACGGGAGCTGTTTTTT. This sequence encodes CASSGRRELFF.

This chain links TRBV6-5 with TRBJ2-1; possible D gene TRBD1, 6 bases. This CDR3 has 18 residues. Germline-derived CDR1 and CDR2 are MNHEY and SVGAGI. V was clipped by 0 bases and J by 0 bases, with 15 bases between them. CDR3 protein: CASSYSPPNRASYNEQFF. The CDR3 DNA follows: TGTGCCAGCAGTTACTCCCCACCTAACAGGGCCTCCTACAATGAGCAGTTCTTC.

The chain has TRBV5-1 and TRBJ1-2; a possible D gene is TRBD1 (6 bases). Germline-derived CDR1 and CDR2 are SGHRS and YFSETQ. The CDR3 has 14 residues. With 0 bases removed from V and 4 bases from J, the gap between germline ends came to 10 bases. This CDR3 is CASSLEDSLYGYTF. The CDR3 region has the DNA TGCGCCAGCAGCTTGGAGGACAGCCTCTATGGCTACACCTTC.

V is TRBV7-2 and J is TRBJ2-1; 10 bases map to TRBD2. The CDR3 covers 18 residues. The germline gives CDR1 SGHTA, CDR2 FQGNSA. V dropped 2 bases and J dropped 8; count of bases not matched to a gene: 15. CDR3 DNA sequence: TGTGCCAGCAGCTTAAGGGGACTATCGGTAGCGGGGGGTCATGAGCAGTTCTTC. Amino acids: CASSLRGLSVAGGHEQFF.

The chain has TRBV4-3 and TRBJ2-1; the D is unclear. This CDR3 is built from 16 residues. The V end was cut by 0 bases, the J end by 5 bases, with 14 bases between. The germline V gene encodes CDR1 LGHNA and CDR2 YSLEER. The CDR3 here is CASSQDTSWGHNEQFF. The CDR3 DNA reads TGCGCCAGCAGCCAAGATACCAGCTGGGGTCACAATGAGCAGTTCTTC.

The rearrangement uses TRBV9 and TRBJ2-1, with no clear D. V lost 5 bases and J lost 8, with 20 bases in between. The germline V gene encodes CDR1 SGDLS and CDR2 YYNGEE. This CDR3 is 15 amino acids long. CDR3 DNA: TGTGCCAGCAGTGACAAAGGCACTATAAGTTATGAGCAGTTCTTC. Translated, it gives CASSDKGTISYEQFF.

The V and J genes are TRBV14 and TRBJ1-1, with D uncertain. The CDR3 spans 11 residues. Trimming stripped 5 bases from V and 6 bases from J, with 7 bases between. In germline, CDR1 is SGHDN, CDR2 FVKESK. The CDR3 here is CASSIAAEAFF. In DNA, the CDR3 is TGTGCCAGCAGCATCGCGGCTGAAGCTTTCTTT.

J is TRBJ2-7 and V is TRBV3-1, with D unclear. From germline, CDR1 is LGHDT and CDR2 YNNKEL (reference sequence). Trimming took 0 bases from V and 2 from J, leaving 8 bases between them. The CDR3 is made up of 14 amino acids. CDR3 region: CASSQEGRTYEQYF. The CDR3 DNA is TGTGCCAGCAGCCAAGAGGGTCGGACCTACGAGCAGTACTTC.

This sequence joins TRBV6-5 and TRBJ1-4; D uncertain. Germline V lookup: CDR1 MNHEY, CDR2 SVGAGI. The V and J ends lost 8 bases and 5 bases respectively, with 15 bases between them. The CDR3 has 14 residues. In DNA, the CDR3 is TGTGCCAGCTCCTCCCCTTCCCGGAATGAAAAACTGTTTTTT. This codes for CASSSPSRNEKLFF.

This clonotype was counted once. One end of the junction is discordant with germline, which a read error may explain. This chain uses TRBV29-1 with TRBJ1-5; 9 bases are a match to TRBD1. Germline loops: CDR1 SQVTM, CDR2 ANQGSEA. This CDR3 is built from 14 residues. Here the CDR3 reads CSVNGQGSNQHQHF. In nucleotides, the CDR3 is TGCAGCGTTAACGGACAGGGGAGCAATCAGCACCAGCATTTT.